The rows below give T cell receptor beta chains drawn from one sample of a study of blood T cells in healthy people across ages. TCRdb passed the 5' RACE reads through MiXCR, listing each CDR3 protein once. The data show roughly 2 million distinct CDR3 sequences, about 50% seen once. The sequencing input was blood. The receptors were sampled from a woman aged 40 to 49 in good health. Both conserved end residues are part of each CDR3. D genes are given only for firm matches. Not all rows give a size; the values are once, few, many and, for expanded clones, a class.

J: TRBJ2-5; D: NA; V: TRBV28; size: few; CDR3: CASTPGGRETQYF; DNA: TGTGCCAGCACCCCGGGTGGCCGAGAGACCCAGTACTTC
J: TRBJ2-3; D: TRBD2; V: TRBV27; size: NA; CDR3: CASSLASGSGVDTQYF; DNA: TGTGCCAGCAGTTTGGCTAGCGGGAGTGGGGTAGATACGCAGTATTTT
J: TRBJ2-7; D: TRBD1; V: TRBV6-1; size: NA; CDR3: CASSDWGQGGYEQYF; DNA: TGTGCCAGCAGTGATTGGGGACAGGGGGGCTACGAGCAGTACTTC
J: TRBJ1-5; D: TRBD1; V: TRBV4-1; size: NA; CDR3: CASSQAPDRADGDQPQHF; DNA: TGCGCCAGCAGCCAAGCCCCGGACAGGGCGGACGGGGATCAGCCCCAGCATTTT
J: TRBJ1-5; D: NA; V: TRBV12-1; size: NA; CDR3: CASNRNSNQPQHF; DNA: TGTGCCAGCAACAGGAATAGCAATCAGCCCCAGCATTTT
J: TRBJ2-3; D: TRBD2; V: TRBV28; size: NA; CDR3: CASSSIAGASTDTQYF; DNA: TGTGCCAGCAGTTCAATAGCGGGGGCCAGCACAGATACGCAGTATTTT
J: TRBJ2-3; D: NA; V: TRBV7-6; size: few; CDR3: CASSSQYDNTDTQYF; DNA: TGTGCCAGCAGCTCACAGTACGACAACACAGATACGCAGTATTTT
J: TRBJ1-2; D: TRBD1; V: TRBV28; size: NA; CDR3: CATARQGESPIGYTF; DNA: TGTGCCACCGCCCGACAGGGGGAATCCCCTATCGGCTACACCTTC
J: TRBJ2-3; D: NA; V: TRBV9; size: NA; CDR3: CASSARQVNTDTQYF; DNA: TGTGCCAGCAGCGCAAGACAGGTTAACACAGATACGCAGTATTTT
J: TRBJ2-5; D: NA; V: TRBV6-1; size: NA; CDR3: CASSTDGGTETQYF; DNA: TGTGCCAGCAGTACCGATGGAGGGACCGAGACCCAGTACTTC
J: TRBJ1-2; D: TRBD1; V: TRBV20-1; size: NA; CDR3: CSARPIPGQGANSYGYTF; DNA: TGCAGTGCTAGACCTATACCGGGACAGGGGGCAAATAGCTATGGCTACACCTTC
J: TRBJ2-3; D: NA; V: TRBV29-1; size: NA; CDR3: CSVLGVVRGGVDTQYF; DNA: TGCAGCGTTTTGGGTGTGGTCAGGGGAGGCGTAGATACGCAGTATTTT
J: TRBJ2-7; D: NA; V: TRBV9; size: few; CDR3: CASSVAASLTYEQYF; DNA: TGTGCCAGCAGCGTAGCGGCGTCGCTTACCTACGAGCAGTACTTC
J: TRBJ1-2; D: NA; V: TRBV20-1; size: few; CDR3: CSGSVGSNYGYTF; DNA: TGCAGTGGAAGTGTCGGGTCTAACTATGGCTACACCTTC
J: TRBJ1-2; D: TRBD1; V: TRBV7-2; size: NA; CDR3: CTSSSQTGGTYGYTF; DNA: TGTACCAGCAGCTCGCAGACAGGGGGCACCTATGGCTACACCTTC
J: TRBJ2-1; D: TRBD1; V: TRBV5-1; size: NA; CDR3: CASSLDGQGANNEQFF; DNA: TGCGCCAGCAGCTTGGATGGCCAGGGGGCGAACAATGAGCAGTTCTTC
J: TRBJ1-1; D: NA; V: TRBV6-5; size: NA; CDR3: CASSYEAANTEAFF; DNA: TGTGCCAGCAGTTACGAGGCGGCGAACACTGAAGCTTTCTTT
J: TRBJ2-4; D: TRBD1; V: TRBV2; size: NA; CDR3: CAISADRTMNIQYF; DNA: TGTGCCATCAGCGCGGACAGGACCATGAACATTCAGTACTTC
J: TRBJ2-1; D: NA; V: TRBV5-6; size: few; CDR3: CASSLAAGGLGNEQFF; DNA: TGTGCCAGCAGCTTGGCCGCGGGCGGGTTGGGCAATGAGCAGTTCTTC
J: TRBJ1-2; D: NA; V: TRBV6-1; size: NA; CDR3: CASSKGRNYGYTF; DNA: TGTGCCAGCAGTAAGGGACGGAACTATGGCTACACCTTC